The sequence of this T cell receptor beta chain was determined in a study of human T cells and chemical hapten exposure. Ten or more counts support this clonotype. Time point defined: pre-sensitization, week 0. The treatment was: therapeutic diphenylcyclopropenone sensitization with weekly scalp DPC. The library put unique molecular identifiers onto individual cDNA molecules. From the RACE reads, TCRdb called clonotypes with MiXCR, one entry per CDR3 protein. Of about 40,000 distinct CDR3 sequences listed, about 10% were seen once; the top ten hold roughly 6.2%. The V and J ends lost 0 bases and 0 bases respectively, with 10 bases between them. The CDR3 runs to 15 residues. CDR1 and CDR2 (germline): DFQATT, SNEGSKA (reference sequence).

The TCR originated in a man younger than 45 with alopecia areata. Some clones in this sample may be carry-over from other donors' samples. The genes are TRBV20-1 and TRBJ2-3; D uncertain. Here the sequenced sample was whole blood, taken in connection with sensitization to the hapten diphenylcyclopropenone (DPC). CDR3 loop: CSARDGGKSTDTQYF. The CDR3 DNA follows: TGCAGTGCTAGAGATGGTGGGAAAAGCACAGATACGCAGTATTTT.